This T cell receptor (beta chain) is from a study of CD4 T cells in relation to SARS-CoV-2 and coronaviruses. The overall study: The HLA restriction of the shared crossreactive spike epitopes was mapped. Study-level points and caveats: Crossreactivity was assessed only for spike protein, not other viral proteins.

To note about this clone: What it recognizes is unknown.

TCRdb keeps only in-frame clones here, not all; method: immunoSEQ multiplex PCR. This sample has 20,000 to 25,000 clones; about 66% occur once, and the top ten carry approximately 11%. V was pared by 3 bases and J by 0 bases, with 14 bases between. This CDR3 contains 16 residues. Germline lookup yields CDR1 SGHTA and CDR2 FQGNSA. Unexposed donor CD4+ T cells date from about 2011-2018, before the COVID-19 pandemic. Isolation of CD4+ T cells took place after about 9 days in culture. Specimen: CD4+ T cells from PBMCs, cultured in vitro. The rearrangement uses TRBV7-2 and TRBJ1-2; D might be TRBD1 (6 bases). The TCR originated in a human donor in good health. DNA for the CDR3: TGTGCCAGCAGCTTTAGGGGGACAAAATCTAACTATGGCTACACCTTC. This gives the protein CASSFRGTKSNYGYTF.